This TCR beta chain was obtained from a study of cytomegalovirus exposure and HLA in healthy donors. The donors were part of the validation cohort, which consisted of under 150 subjects and was separate from the first cohort of 666 subjects. Overall study findings and caveats: A few chains linked to CMV were shown in vitro to be specific for CMV antigens. Later, an analysis found that TCR clusters from the first cohort tended to co-occur in the roughly 120 validation repertoires.

The V segment lost 2 bases and the J segment 2 bases; nucleotides outside the gene matches: 2. CDR3 length: 14 residues. Germline lookup yields CDR1 KGHSH and CDR2 LQKENI. Measured with immunoSEQ multiplex PCR; TCRdb has only the in-frame clones, and not every one. The data contain 70,000 to 75,000 clones, around 95% of them seen just once; the ten biggest clones take up about 2.1%. Points on this clone: Its target is not known.

This chain links TRBV18 with TRBJ2-7, with 8 positions matching TRBD1. Sample: PBMCs. This sequence originates from a woman in her late teens or twenties in good health and CMV-seropositive. The CDR3 reads CASSPGQGAYEQYF. CDR3 coding DNA: TGTGCCAGCTCACCAGGACAGGGAGCCTACGAGCAGTACTTC.